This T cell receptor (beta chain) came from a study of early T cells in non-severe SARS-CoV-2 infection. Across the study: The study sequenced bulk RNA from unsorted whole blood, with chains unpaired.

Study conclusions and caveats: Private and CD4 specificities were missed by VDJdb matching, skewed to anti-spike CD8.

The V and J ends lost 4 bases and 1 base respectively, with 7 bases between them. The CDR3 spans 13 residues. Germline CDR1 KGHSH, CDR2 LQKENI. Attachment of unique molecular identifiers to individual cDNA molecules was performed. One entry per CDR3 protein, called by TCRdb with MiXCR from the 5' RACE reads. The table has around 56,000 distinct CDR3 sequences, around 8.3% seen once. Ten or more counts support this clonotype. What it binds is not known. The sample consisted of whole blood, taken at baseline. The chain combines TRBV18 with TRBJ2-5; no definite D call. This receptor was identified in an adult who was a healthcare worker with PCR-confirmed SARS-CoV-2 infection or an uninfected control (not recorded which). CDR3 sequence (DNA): TGTGCCAGCTCACGTGACACCCAAGAGACCCAGTACTTC. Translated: CASSRDTQETQYF.